Included here is one T cell receptor (beta chain) sequence, with context. Its antigen remains unknown. These data are taken from a study of OX40 agonist ivuxolimab in advanced cancers. Study-wide context: Ivuxolimab, which is an agonistic anti-OX40 (CD134) antibody, was administered to the patients.

The table came from immunoSEQ multiplex PCR; TCRdb's copy has only in-frame clones and leaves some out. The sample records about 35,000 clones, around 85% being singletons. Study-level points and caveats: Blood T cells, both CD4+ and CD8+, expanded clonally by week 6 at 0.1 to 3.0 mg/kg. In the 0.1-3.0 mg/kg groups, partial responders showed among the lowest expansion.

The CDR3 covers 15 residues. With 0 bases removed from V and 0 bases from J, the gap between germline ends came to 8 bases. Looked up from germline, CDR1 is SGHRS and CDR2 is YFSETQ. Sample: CD4+ or CD8+ T cells sorted from blood, taken in a trial of the OX40 agonist ivuxolimab. The TCR sequence derives from an adult with an advanced solid tumor such as melanoma, head and neck, liver or kidney cancer. V is TRBV5-1 and J is TRBJ2-3, with D possibly TRBD1 on 5 matching bases. This chain's CDR3 is CASSLVPGSTDTQYF. The CDR3 region has the DNA TGCGCCAGCAGCTTGGTTCCAGGGAGCACAGATACGCAGTATTTT.